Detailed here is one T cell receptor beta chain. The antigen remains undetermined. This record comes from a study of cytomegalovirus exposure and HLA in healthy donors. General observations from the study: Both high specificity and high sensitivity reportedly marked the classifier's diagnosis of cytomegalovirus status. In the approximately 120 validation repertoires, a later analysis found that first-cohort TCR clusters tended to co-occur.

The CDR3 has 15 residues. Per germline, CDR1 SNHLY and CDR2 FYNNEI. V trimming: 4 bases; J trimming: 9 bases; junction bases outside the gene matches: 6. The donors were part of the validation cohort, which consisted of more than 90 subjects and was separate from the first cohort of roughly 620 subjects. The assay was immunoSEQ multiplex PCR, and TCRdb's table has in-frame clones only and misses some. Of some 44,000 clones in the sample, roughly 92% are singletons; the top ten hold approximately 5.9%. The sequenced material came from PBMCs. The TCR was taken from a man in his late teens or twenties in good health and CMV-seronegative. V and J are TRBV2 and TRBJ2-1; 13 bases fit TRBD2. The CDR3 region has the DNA TGTGCCAGCAGTGGTGGACTAGCGGGAGCTCGTGAGCAGTTCTTC. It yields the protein CASSGGLAGAREQFF.